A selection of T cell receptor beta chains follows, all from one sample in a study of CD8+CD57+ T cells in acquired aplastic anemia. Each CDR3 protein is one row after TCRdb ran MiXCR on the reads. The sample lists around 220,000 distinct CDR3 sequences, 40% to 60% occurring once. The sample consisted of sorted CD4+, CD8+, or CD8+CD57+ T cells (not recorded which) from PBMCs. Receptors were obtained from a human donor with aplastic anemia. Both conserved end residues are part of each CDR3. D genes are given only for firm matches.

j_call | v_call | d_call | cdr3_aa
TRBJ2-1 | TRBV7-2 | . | CASSPDRSSYNEQFF
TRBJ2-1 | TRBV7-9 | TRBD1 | CASALQSWDRGLHEQFF
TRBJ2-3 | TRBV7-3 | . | CASRSGATDTQYF
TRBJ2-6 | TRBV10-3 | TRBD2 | CAIRGLALSGANVLTF
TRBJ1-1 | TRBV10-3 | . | CAIKSLQQGAFF
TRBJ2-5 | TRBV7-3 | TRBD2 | CASSVGVGGGAGGFGVQYF
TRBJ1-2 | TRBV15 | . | CATSRAGEGNYGYTF
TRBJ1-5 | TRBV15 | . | CATSDGVLNQPQHF
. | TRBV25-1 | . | CASSVGSQTQYF
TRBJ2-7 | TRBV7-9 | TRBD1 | CASSSTGGRSYEQYF
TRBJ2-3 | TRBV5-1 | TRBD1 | CASSGGQEADTQYF
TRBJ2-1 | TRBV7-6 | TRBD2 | CASSLGLAGGLTYNEQFF
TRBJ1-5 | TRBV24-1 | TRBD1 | CASSLRGGGTGSGSNQPQHF
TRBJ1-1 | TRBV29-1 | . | CSVEDGGLWNTEAFF
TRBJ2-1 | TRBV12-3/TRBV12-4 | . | CASSPQIGKVEQFF
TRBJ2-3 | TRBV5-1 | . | CASSLVFDTSTDTQYF
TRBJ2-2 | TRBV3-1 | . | CASSQGAGATGELFF
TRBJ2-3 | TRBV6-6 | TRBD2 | CASSYRLAGGTDTQYF
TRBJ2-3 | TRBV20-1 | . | CSARRSVTDTQYF
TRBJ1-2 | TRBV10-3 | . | CAISGTRGEGYGYTF
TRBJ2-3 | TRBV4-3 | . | CASSNRDTSTDTQYF
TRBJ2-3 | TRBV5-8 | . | CASSLEAPGADTQYF
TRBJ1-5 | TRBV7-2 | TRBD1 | CASSLEEGAHQPQHF
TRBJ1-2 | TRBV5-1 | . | CASSLAQDNYGYTF
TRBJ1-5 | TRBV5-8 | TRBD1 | CASSLGQGFNQPQHF
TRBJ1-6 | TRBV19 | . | CASSTTGNSPLHF
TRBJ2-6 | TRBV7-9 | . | CASSLGGSNVLTF
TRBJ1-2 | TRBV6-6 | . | CASSPGGDGYTF